The source of this T cell receptor beta chain is a study of blood T cell repertoires in COVID-19. In the study overall: COVID-19 samples collected from the United States, Italy and Spain covered acute and convalescent phases.

Sequenced by immunoSEQ multiplex PCR; TCRdb stores in-frame clones only, minus some. The table shows 270,000 or so clones, with 88% occurring only once. Germline V gives CDR1 SGHVS, CDR2 FQNEAQ. Trimming removed 1 base from V and 3 bases from J, with 12 bases in between. The CDR3 runs to 15 residues. The chain employs TRBV7-8 and TRBJ1-1; perhaps TRBD1 as D (6 bases). The clonotype was recovered from a woman in her 40s with acute COVID-19. Sequencing was carried out using PBMCs or T cells enriched from blood (not recorded which). The CDR3 sequence is CASSLGGTSYTEAFF. As DNA, the CDR3 is TGTGCCAGCAGCTTAGGGGGGACATCTTACACTGAAGCTTTCTTT.